Listed below are T cell receptor beta chains from one sample, sequenced in a study of T cell responses to AZD1222 COVID-19 vaccine. Sequencing used immunoSEQ multiplex PCR; TCRdb keeps in-frame clones, though not all of them. The sample holds about 120,000 clones, approximately 94% seen once. Sequences were derived from peripheral blood, sampled 28 days after the second AZD1222 dose. These receptors were obtained from an adult who received the AZD1222 COVID-19 vaccine. CDR3s include the opening cysteine and the closing phenylalanine or tryptophan. Each record gives: V gene, D gene, J gene, clone size, CDR3 DNA, CDR3 protein. The D gene is left open where the match is weak. Expanded clones are given a class, and other clones once, few, many or no size at all.

V gene: TRBV19; D gene: .; J gene: TRBJ1-5; clone size: .; CDR3 DNA: TGTGCCAGCCAAAGGACCCAATATAGCAATCAGCCCCAGCATTTT; CDR3 protein: CASQRTQYSNQPQHF
V gene: TRBV4-3; D gene: .; J gene: TRBJ2-1; clone size: .; CDR3 DNA: TGCGCCAGCAGCCAAGATCGGGGGACAGACCGGGGCAATGAGCAGTTCTTC; CDR3 protein: CASSQDRGTDRGNEQFF
V gene: TRBV5-1; D gene: .; J gene: TRBJ2-1; clone size: .; CDR3 DNA: TGCGCCAGCAGCTTGGTCGTTGGGTTGAATAATGAGCAGTTCTTC; CDR3 protein: CASSLVVGLNNEQFF
V gene: TRBV3-1/TRBV3-2; D gene: .; J gene: TRBJ2-7; clone size: .; CDR3 DNA: TGTGCCAGCAGCCAGAACGGGGAAGGCGAGCAGTACTTC; CDR3 protein: CASSQNGEGEQYF
V gene: TRBV28; D gene: TRBD1; J gene: TRBJ2-7; clone size: once; CDR3 DNA: TGTGCCAGCAGGACCGACAGGGACGAGCAGTACTTC; CDR3 protein: CASRTDRDEQYF
V gene: TRBV5-1; D gene: .; J gene: TRBJ2-3; clone size: .; CDR3 DNA: TGCGCCAGCAGTCTTCCCTCGGGGAGCCGGACAGATACGCAGTATTTT; CDR3 protein: CASSLPSGSRTDTQYF
V gene: TRBV7-8; D gene: .; J gene: TRBJ2-3; clone size: .; CDR3 DNA: TGTGCCAGCAGCACCCAGGGCACCCGACCTAGCACAGATACGCAGTATTTT; CDR3 protein: CASSTQGTRPSTDTQYF
V gene: TRBV15; D gene: .; J gene: TRBJ2-1; clone size: .; CDR3 DNA: TGTGCCACCAGCAGAGGCGAGAGCGATGAGCAGTTCTTC; CDR3 protein: CATSRGESDEQFF
V gene: TRBV6-6; D gene: TRBD2; J gene: TRBJ2-7; clone size: .; CDR3 DNA: TGTGCCAGCAGTCCATGGACTAGCGGGGTAATTGTCCTTTGCGAGCAGTACTTC; CDR3 protein: CASSPWTSGVIVLCEQYF
V gene: TRBV10-3; D gene: .; J gene: TRBJ1-2; clone size: few; CDR3 DNA: TGTGCCATCAGTGAAGTAGACACCCATGGCTACACCTTC; CDR3 protein: CAISEVDTHGYTF
V gene: TRBV18; D gene: .; J gene: TRBJ1-4; clone size: .; CDR3 DNA: TGTGCCAGCTCACCAGGGGTGAATGAAAAACTGTTTTTT; CDR3 protein: CASSPGVNEKLFF
V gene: TRBV3-1/TRBV3-2; D gene: .; J gene: TRBJ2-5; clone size: .; CDR3 DNA: TGTGCCAGCAGCCAGGACTCCAGGGTCTCCAGGACCCAGTACTTC; CDR3 protein: CASSQDSRVSRTQYF
V gene: TRBV7-6; D gene: TRBD1; J gene: TRBJ2-2; clone size: .; CDR3 DNA: TGTGCCAGCAGCTACGGGACAGTTTTGTCCGGGGAGCTGTTTTTT; CDR3 protein: CASSYGTVLSGELFF
V gene: TRBV7-2; D gene: TRBD2; J gene: TRBJ2-3; clone size: .; CDR3 DNA: TGTGCCAGCAGCTTCGGGAGGTTAAGCACAGATACGCAGTATTTT; CDR3 protein: CASSFGRLSTDTQYF
V gene: TRBV19; D gene: TRBD1; J gene: TRBJ1-2; clone size: .; CDR3 DNA: TGTGCCAGTAGTATGGGGACAGCTACCGACTATGGCTACACCTTC; CDR3 protein: CASSMGTATDYGYTF
V gene: TRBV5-4; D gene: TRBD2; J gene: TRBJ2-2; clone size: once; CDR3 DNA: TGTGCCAGCAGTACCCTGGCGGGAGGGGACACCGGGGAGCTGTTTTTT; CDR3 protein: CASSTLAGGDTGELFF